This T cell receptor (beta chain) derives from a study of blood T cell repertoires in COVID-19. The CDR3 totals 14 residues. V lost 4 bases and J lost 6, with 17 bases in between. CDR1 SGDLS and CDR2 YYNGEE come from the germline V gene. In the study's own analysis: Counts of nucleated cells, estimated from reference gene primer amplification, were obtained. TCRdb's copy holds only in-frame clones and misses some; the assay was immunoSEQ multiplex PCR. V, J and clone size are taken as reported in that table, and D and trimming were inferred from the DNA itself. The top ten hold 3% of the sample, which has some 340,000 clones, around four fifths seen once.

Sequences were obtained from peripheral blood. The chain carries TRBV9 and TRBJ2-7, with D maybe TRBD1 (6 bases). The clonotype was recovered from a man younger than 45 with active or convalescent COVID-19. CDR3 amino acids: CASSSTGVSGEQYF. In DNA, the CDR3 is TGTGCCAGCAGCTCGACAGGAGTTTCTGGCGAGCAGTACTTC.